These 6 T cell receptor beta chains were sequenced from one sample in a study of shared clonotypes between healthy human individuals. Sequencing was performed with immunoSEQ multiplex PCR; in TCRdb, only in-frame clones are kept and a portion is missing. The table shows roughly 600,000 clones, with roughly 98% occurring only once. Naive CD8 cells, CD45RO-negative and positively selected for CCR7, excluded terminally differentiated effector memory CD45RA+ cells. The sequencing input was naive CD8+ T cells sorted from blood. The receptor set was obtained from a man in his thirties or forties in good health.

The chain combines TRBV7-6 with TRBJ2-1; 7 bases are shared with TRBD1. Germline V CDR1 and CDR2: SGHVS, FNYEAQ. V was clipped by 5 bases and J by 2 bases; unmatched bases: 6. The CDR3 contains 15 residues. The CDR3 bases are TGTGCCAGCAGCCCAACAGGGGACCCCTACAATGAGCAGTTCTTC. Protein: CASSPTGDPYNEQFF.

V gene TRBV15 combines with J gene TRBJ2-5, with no clear D. Trimming took off 2 bases at V and 0 bases at J, with 10 bases between the two ends. Germline V gene sequence: CDR1 LNHNV, CDR2 YYDKDF (reference sequence). CDR3 length: 15 amino acids. CDR3 sequence reads: CATSRISTHQETQYF. The CDR3 coding sequence is TGTGCCACCAGCAGAATTTCGACCCACCAAGAGACCCAGTACTTC.

V and J are TRBV11-2 and TRBJ1-1; TRBD1 agrees at 9 bases. Trimming at V came to 2 bases and at J to 7 bases, leaving 5 bases not matched to a gene. This CDR3 is built from 14 residues. Germline assignment: CDR1 SGHAT and CDR2 FQNNGV. The CDR3 region is CASSLTGGRFEAFF. CDR3 sequence (DNA): TGTGCCAGCAGCTTAACAGGGGGCAGGTTTGAAGCTTTCTTT.

The V gene is TRBV9, the J gene TRBJ2-1, with D maybe TRBD2 (5 bases). V was shortened by 4 bases and J by 5 bases, with 13 bases between the two germline ends. The CDR3 length is 14 residues. In germline, CDR1 is SGDLS, CDR2 YYNGEE. The CDR3 nucleotides read TGTGCCAGCAGCCCCGAGTGGGAGAACAATGAGCAGTTCTTC. It codes for CASSPEWENNEQFF.

Details on this clone: Distinct nucleotide sequences in the sample also encode this CDR3. The rearrangement links TRBV5-1 to TRBJ2-3, with unresolved D. The germline V gene encodes CDR1 SGHRS and CDR2 YFSETQ. The CDR3 has 16 amino acids. Trimming removed 0 bases at V and 0 bases at J, with 11 bases between. CDR3: CASSLAGGSSTDTQYF. The CDR3 DNA reads TGCGCCAGCAGCTTGGCCGGTGGCAGTAGCACAGATACGCAGTATTTT.

This rearrangement joins TRBV11-2 to TRBJ2-7; a weak D match, TRBD1 (6 bases). CDR1 is SGHAT, CDR2 FQNNGV, per germline. The length of the CDR3 is 13 residues. Trimming cost V 1 base and J 5 bases, with 9 bases left between them. The CDR3 DNA follows: TGTGCCAGCAGCTTAGGACAGGCCCACGAGCAGTACTTC. The encoded protein is CASSLGQAHEQYF.